These 23 T cell receptor beta chains were all obtained from the same sample, sequenced in a study of cytomegalovirus exposure and HLA in healthy donors. Both 60 Vbeta primers and 13 Jbeta primers went into the PCR. Method: immunoSEQ multiplex PCR; TCRdb's copy keeps in-frame clones and lacks some. The sample consists of roughly 78,000 clones, over 55% of them appearing once. Input material: PBMCs. These receptors originate from a man under 40 in good health and CMV-seropositive.

The CDR3 DNA sequence: TGTGCCAGCAGCCAAGCGACTAGCGCTTCACAAGAGACCCAGTACTTC. Protein: CASSQATSASQETQYF. The V and J genes are TRBV4-2 and TRBJ2-5; TRBD2 matches 8 bases. V shed 1 base, J shed 2 bases, and the junction held 6 bases outside the gene matches. The germline CDR1 and CDR2 sequences are LGHNA and YNFKEQ. The CDR3 is 16 residues long.

This clone was seen just once. Other DNA sequences from this sample encode an identical CDR3 as well. V and J are TRBV5-1 and TRBJ2-7; no clear D. V gave up 0 bases and J gave up 3 bases, with 4 bases separating them. This CDR3 is built from 12 residues. The V gene's germline CDR1 is SGHRS and CDR2 YFSETQ. The CDR3 DNA sequence: TGCGCCAGCAGCTTGGACAACTACGAGCAGTACTTC. The encoded protein is CASSLDNYEQYF.

This chain links TRBV29-1 with TRBJ1-2; 9 bases match TRBD1. CDR1 is SQVTM, CDR2 ANQGSEA, per germline. V was clipped by 6 bases and J by 3 bases; unmatched bases: 14. The length of the CDR3 is 16 residues. This chain's CDR3 is CSVEDRGFLRDYGYTF. The CDR3 DNA sequence: TGCAGCGTAGAGGACAGGGGATTCCTACGCGACTATGGCTACACCTTC.

The chain carries TRBV19 and TRBJ1-1; no reliable D call. Trimming took off 11 bases at V and 0 bases at J, with 10 bases between the two ends. CDR3 length: 12 residues. Germline V gives CDR1 LNHDA, CDR2 SQIVND (reference sequence). The CDR3 reads CALLIMNTEAFF. The CDR3 bases are TGTGCCCTCCTTATAATGAACACTGAAGCTTTCTTT.

The chain uses TRBV11-1 and TRBJ2-1; 14 bases align to TRBD2. Germline V gene lookup returns CDR1 SGHAT and CDR2 FQDESV (reference sequence). This CDR3 contains 15 residues. V lost 0 bases, J lost 14 bases, and 6 bases stayed unmatched. The chain's CDR3 is CASSLARTSGGQEFF. The DNA for the CDR3 is TGTGCCAGCAGCTTAGCCCGGACTAGCGGGGGGCAGGAGTTCTTC.

V usage is TRBV28 and J usage is TRBJ2-2; unclear D gene. The V gene lost 8 bases and the J gene lost 5 bases, with 21 bases spanning the gap. The CDR3 covers 16 residues. Germline V gene data show CDR1 as MDHEN and CDR2 as SYDVKM. The CDR3 DNA follows: TGTGCCAGCCTCTCTAGGCTCGATACTCGAACCGGGGAGCTGTTTTTT. Translating gives CASLSRLDTRTGELFF.

A few counts support this clone. The rearrangement links TRBV4-2 to TRBJ2-7; 8 bases are a match to TRBD2. With V trimmed by 0 bases and J by 2 bases, 6 bases remained unmatched. The CDR3 is 16 amino acids. CDR1 LGHNA and CDR2 YNFKEQ come from the germline V gene. CDR3 region: CASSQDLTGGAYEQYF. For the CDR3, the DNA is TGTGCCAGCAGCCAAGATCTAACCGGGGGGGCCTACGAGCAGTACTTC.

The rearrangement joins TRBV2 to TRBJ1-2, with D perhaps TRBD1 (6 bases). The CDR3 is 16 residues long. The V end was cut by 9 bases, the J end by 5 bases, with 25 bases between. The germline CDR1 and CDR2 sequences are SNHLY and FYNNEI. In DNA form, the CDR3 reads TGTGCCAGGCCGGGACAAGACTTAATAGGCAGTTATGGCTACACCTTC. Translation: CARPGQDLIGSYGYTF.

The chain couples TRBV5-1 to TRBJ2-1; maybe TRBD1 (6 bases). The CDR3 is 15 residues long. With 4 bases removed from V and 0 bases from J, the gap between germline ends came to 11 bases. Germline V gene data show CDR1 as SGHRS and CDR2 as YFSETQ. The CDR3 is CASSPGQISYNEQFF. DNA of the CDR3: TGCGCCAGCAGCCCCGGACAGATCTCCTACAATGAGCAGTTCTTC.

This chain links TRBV28 with TRBJ2-2; the match to TRBD1 covers 8 bases. Germline trimming cut 6 bases from V and 0 bases from J; bases unmatched to any gene: 3. Germline lookup yields CDR1 MDHEN and CDR2 SYDVKM. The CDR3 consists of 15 residues. CDR3 sequence (DNA): TGTGCCAGCAGGCTGGACAGGGCGAACACCGGGGAGCTGTTTTTT. It translates to CASRLDRANTGELFF.

This rearrangement joins TRBV6-5 to TRBJ2-3; 8 bases match TRBD1. The ends lost 2 bases at V and 5 bases at J; junction bases unmatched: 6. This CDR3 contains 15 residues. Germline CDR1 reads MNHEY; CDR2 reads SVGAGI. CDR3 DNA sequence: TGTGCCAGCAGTTACACGGGACAGGATGAAGATACGCAGTATTTT. Amino acids: CASSYTGQDEDTQYF.

This clone was picked up a small number of times. The chain links TRBV7-9 to TRBJ1-5, with D uncertain. This CDR3 has 14 amino acids. CDR1 is SEHNR, CDR2 FQNEAQ, per germline (reference sequence). V was cut by 5 bases and J by 4 bases, with 12 bases left in between. The CDR3 bases are TGTGCCAGCAGCCTAGGACGGGAAAATCAGCCCCAGCATTTT. Translating gives CASSLGRENQPQHF.

This clone was seen more than once but under ten times. The V and J genes are TRBV7-2 and TRBJ2-7; 7 nucleotides agree with TRBD2. The germline gives CDR1 SGHTA, CDR2 FQGNSA. The CDR3 is 18 residues long. V was clipped by 2 bases and J by 2 bases; unmatched bases: 15. The CDR3 nucleotides read TGTGCCAGCAGCTTACGAGGTTTCGGTAGCGGGTTAACCTACGAGCAGTACTTC. Amino acid sequence: CASSLRGFGSGLTYEQYF.

This clone was seen more than once but under ten times. The chain carries TRBV10-2 and TRBJ2-3; 9 nucleotides agree with TRBD2. CDR1 is WSHSY, CDR2 SAAADI, per germline. This CDR3 has 15 residues. V lost 1 base and J lost 4; bases outside the gene matches: 3. The CDR3: CASSELLAGPDTQYF. The CDR3 DNA is TGCGCCAGCAGTGAGTTGCTAGCGGGACCAGATACGCAGTATTTT.

The V gene is TRBV2, the J gene TRBJ1-3; 8 positions match TRBD1. This CDR3 has 17 residues. Germline V gives CDR1 SNHLY, CDR2 FYNNEI. J lost 4 bases, V lost 4 bases, and 12 bases had no gene match. CDR3 sequence: CASSGSTDGQGGNTIYF. The CDR3 DNA sequence: TGTGCCAGCAGTGGGTCGACTGACGGACAGGGCGGAAACACCATATATTTT.

V usage is TRBV5-4 and J usage is TRBJ2-7; 7 nucleotides line up with TRBD1. V lost 4 bases and J lost 0; bases outside the gene matches: 4. The CDR3 contains 14 residues. From germline, CDR1 is SGHNT and CDR2 YYREEE (reference sequence). This CDR3 is CASSPDRSSYEQYF. The CDR3 DNA sequence: TGTGCCAGCAGCCCGGACAGGAGCTCCTACGAGCAGTACTTC.

This clone appeared a few times. The gene calls are TRBV5-4 and TRBJ2-2; 9 bases line up with TRBD2. Trimming at V came to 0 bases and at J to 4 bases, leaving 4 bases not matched to a gene. This CDR3 is 16 amino acids long. Germline values: CDR1 SGHNT, CDR2 YYREEE (reference sequence). The CDR3 DNA reads as TGTGCCAGCAGCTTGGCTGGGCGGGGGGGCACCGGGGAGCTGTTTTTT. Its protein product is CASSLAGRGGTGELFF.

This sequence joins TRBV19 and TRBJ1-5; D is undetermined. The CDR3 is 15 residues long. V lost 3 bases, J lost 4 bases, and 13 bases lay in between. From germline, CDR1 is LNHDA and CDR2 SQIVND (reference sequence). CDR3 sequence reads: CASSIGLSPNQPQHF. The CDR3 DNA reads as TGTGCCAGTAGTATCGGTCTTAGCCCAAATCAGCCCCAGCATTTT. Full variable domain (rest looked up from reference TRBV19 and TRBJ1-5): DGGITQSPKYLFRKEGQNVTLSCEQNLNHDAMYWYRQDPGQGLRLIYYSQIVNDFQKGDIAEGYSVSREKKESFPLTVTSAQKNPTAFYLCASSIGLSPNQPQHFGDGTRLSIL.

The chain carries TRBV27 and TRBJ2-2, with 8 positions matching TRBD1. The trim removed 3 bases at V and 1 base at J, leaving 10 bases unmatched. Germline V gene lookup returns CDR1 MNHEY and CDR2 SMNVEV (reference sequence). This CDR3 comprises 18 residues. CDR3 sequence: CASSLEGQAMGNTGELFF. For the CDR3, the DNA is TGTGCCAGCAGTTTGGAGGGACAGGCTATGGGGAACACCGGGGAGCTGTTTTTT.

V usage is TRBV5-1 and J usage is TRBJ2-4; 7 bases map to TRBD2. The germline gives CDR1 SGHRS, CDR2 YFSETQ. The J segment lost 0 bases and the V segment lost 0 bases, leaving 3 bases of the junction unmatched. The CDR3 totals 16 residues. This chain's CDR3 is CASSLDAGVAKNIQYF. CDR3 sequence (DNA): TGCGCCAGCAGCTTGGACGCGGGGGTAGCCAAAAACATTCAGTACTTC.

This clone turned up a few times. The rearrangement uses TRBV19 and TRBJ1-2; TRBD1 might be the D (6 bases). Trimming cost V 10 bases and J 4 bases, with 19 bases left between them. CDR1 is LNHDA and CDR2 is SQIVND in the germline V gene (reference sequence). The CDR3 is made up of 14 amino acids. CDR3 nucleotide sequence: TGTGCCACCGTGGACAGCCCAACTGCCTATGGCTACACCTTC. Encoded protein: CATVDSPTAYGYTF.

The chain joins TRBV4-1 to TRBJ2-2, with 8 bases identical to TRBD2. Germline V gives CDR1 MGHRA, CDR2 YSYEKL. CDR3 size: 16 residues. The trim removed 2 bases at V and 8 bases at J, leaving 10 bases unmatched. CDR3 bases: TGCGCCAGCAGCCAACCAGCCGGGGGGGCACCAGGGGAGCTGTTTTTT. The encoded protein is CASSQPAGGAPGELFF.

V is TRBV9 and J is TRBJ1-2; no clear D. The germline CDR1 and CDR2 sequences are SGDLS and YYNGEE. The CDR3 runs to 12 residues. Trimming left V 3 bases short and J 4 bases short, with 7 bases between. DNA of the CDR3: TGTGCCAGCAGCGGTTATCTCTATGGCTACACCTTC. It translates to CASSGYLYGYTF.